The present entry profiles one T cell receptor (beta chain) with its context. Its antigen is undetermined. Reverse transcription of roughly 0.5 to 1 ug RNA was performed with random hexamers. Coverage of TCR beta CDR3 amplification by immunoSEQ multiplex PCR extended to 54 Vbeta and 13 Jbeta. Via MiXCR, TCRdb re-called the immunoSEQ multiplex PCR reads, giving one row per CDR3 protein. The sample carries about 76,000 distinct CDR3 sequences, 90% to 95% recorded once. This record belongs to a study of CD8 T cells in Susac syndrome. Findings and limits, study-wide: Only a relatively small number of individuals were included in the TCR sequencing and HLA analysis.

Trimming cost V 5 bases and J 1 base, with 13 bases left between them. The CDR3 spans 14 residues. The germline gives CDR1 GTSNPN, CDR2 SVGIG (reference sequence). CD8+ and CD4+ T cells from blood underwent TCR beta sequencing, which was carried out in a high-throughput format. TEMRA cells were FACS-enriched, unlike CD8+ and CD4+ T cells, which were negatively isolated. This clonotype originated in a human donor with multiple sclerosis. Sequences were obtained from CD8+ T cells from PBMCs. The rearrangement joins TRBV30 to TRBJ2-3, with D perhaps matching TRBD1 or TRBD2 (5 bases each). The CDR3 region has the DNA TGTGCCTGGGGAAACGAGGGACGCACAGATACGCAGTATTTT. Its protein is CAWGNEGRTDTQYF. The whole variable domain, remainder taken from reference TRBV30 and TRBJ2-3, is SQTIHQWPATLVQPVGSPLSLECTVEGTSNPNLYWYRQAAGRGLQLLFYSVGIGQISSEVPQNLSASRPQDRQFILSSKKLLLSDSGFYLCAWGNEGRTDTQYFGPGTRLTVL.